The 18 T cell receptor beta chains below all came from one sample that was sequenced in a study of graft-versus-host responses after intestinal transplantation. These receptors are not linked to any known antigen. Libraries were prepared by immunoSEQ multiplex PCR; TCRdb keeps only in-frame clonotypes and omits some of them. The top ten hold roughly 0.3% of the sample, which has around 90,000 clones, roughly 90% seen once. Sequencing used unstimulated CD4+ T cells sorted from spleen or lymph node cells, obtained before intestinal transplant. The source is a human donor who received an intestinal transplant.

J is TRBJ1-1 and V is TRBV7-9, with 9 bases matching TRBD1. The V segment lost 0 bases and the J segment 4 bases; nucleotides outside the gene matches: 3. CDR3 length equals 15 residues. Per germline, CDR1 SEHNR and CDR2 FQNEAQ (reference sequence). This CDR3 is CASSLAGQGPTEAFF. For the CDR3, the DNA is TGTGCCAGCAGCTTAGCGGGACAGGGTCCCACTGAAGCTTTCTTT. Full variable domain (missing parts from reference TRBV7-9 and TRBJ1-1): DTGVSQNPRHKITKRGQNVTFRCDPISEHNRLYWYRQTLGQGPEFLTYFQNEAQLEKSRLLSDRFSAERPKGSFSTLEIQRTEQGDSAMYLCASSLAGQGPTEAFFGQGTRLTVV.

The genes are TRBV11-2 and TRBJ2-3; perhaps TRBD1 as D (6 bases). The CDR3 loop spans 18 amino acids. In germline, CDR1 is SGHAT, CDR2 FQNNGV. The V end lost 3 bases, the J end lost 2 bases, and 21 bases lay between the germline ends. CDR3 loop: CASSFRPGALSYTDTQYF. The CDR3 DNA sequence: TGTGCCAGCAGCTTCCGGCCAGGGGCCCTTTCCTACACAGATACGCAGTATTTT.

The chain joins TRBV27 to TRBJ2-3; 11 nucleotides line up with TRBD2. This CDR3 region has 14 residues. Trimming cost V 8 bases and J 5 bases; bases outside gene matches: 6. Germline V gives CDR1 MNHEY, CDR2 SMNVEV (reference sequence). The CDR3 nucleotides read TGTGCCAGCGGGCCCGGGACTAGCGGAGATACGCAGTATTTT. Its translation is CASGPGTSGDTQYF.

This sequence joins TRBV5-1 and TRBJ2-1, with a tentative D call TRBD2 (5 bases). Germline V lookup: CDR1 SGHRS, CDR2 YFSETQ. This CDR3 comprises 12 residues. The V and J ends lost 4 bases and 8 bases respectively, with 10 bases between them. CDR3 DNA: TGCGCCAGCAGCCGGGATGCCTATGAGCAGTTCTTC. Its protein product is CASSRDAYEQFF. The full variable domain, its missing parts supplied by reference TRBV5-1 and TRBJ2-1, is KAGVTQTPRYLIKTRGQQVTLSCSPISGHRSVSWYQQTPGQGLQFLFEYFSETQRNKGNFPGRFSGRQFSNSRSEMNVSTLELGDSALYLCASSRDAYEQFFGPGTRLTVL.

A remark on this clone: A read error may account for a junction end that differs from germline. This chain connects TRBV7-3 to TRBJ1-2, with D uncertain. CDR1 is SGHTA, CDR2 FQGTGA, per germline. The CDR3 extends over 16 amino acids. CDR3 sequence reads: CASSLSAGEKSYSYTF. The CDR3 coding sequence is TGTGCCAGCAGCTTAAGTGCAGGAGAGAAGTCCTATAGCTACACCTTC.

J is TRBJ2-1 and V is TRBV10-1, with a tentative D call TRBD2 (5 bases). Trimming took off 1 base at V and 1 base at J, with 11 bases between the two ends. This CDR3 contains 16 residues. Germline CDR1 WNHNN, CDR2 SYGVQD (reference sequence). The CDR3 protein is CASSEYGSRSYNEQFF. CDR3 sequence (DNA): TGCGCCAGCAGTGAGTATGGGAGTCGGTCCTACAATGAGCAGTTCTTC.

The J gene is TRBJ2-3, the V gene TRBV5-1; possibly TRBD2 for D (6 bases). Trimming took off 1 base at V and 0 bases at J, with 15 bases between the two ends. Germline V gene data show CDR1 as SGHRS and CDR2 as YFSETQ. There are 17 residues in the CDR3. The CDR3 sequence: CASSLSLASDSTDTQYF. The CDR3 DNA follows: TGCGCCAGCAGCTTGTCCCTAGCGTCCGATAGCACAGATACGCAGTATTTT.

This clone was recorded once. The chain recombines TRBV6-5 with TRBJ2-7, with TRBD2 matching 12 bases. Germline V gives CDR1 MNHEY, CDR2 SVGAGI. The V gene end was trimmed by 6 bases and the J gene end by 5 bases; junction bases not matched to a gene: 8. The CDR3 length is 15 residues. CDR3 sequence: CASRPLTSGRNEQYF. The DNA of the CDR3 is TGTGCCAGCAGACCTCTGACTAGCGGGAGAAACGAGCAGTACTTC.

Written as DNA, the CDR3 is TGTGCCAGCAGTTTGACCGGCGCTGTCCAAACCACAGATACGCAGTATTTT. The encoded protein is CASSLTGAVQTTDTQYF. The chain links TRBV27 to TRBJ2-3, with no clear D. Deletions cut 3 bases from V and 2 bases from J, with 18 bases between. CDR3 length equals 17 residues. Germline-derived CDR1 and CDR2 are MNHEY and SMNVEV (reference sequence).

V gene TRBV6-5 combines with J gene TRBJ2-3, with 7 positions matching TRBD2. V shed 6 bases, J shed 3 bases, and the junction held 9 bases outside the gene matches. From germline, CDR1 is MNHEY and CDR2 SVGAGI. The CDR3 totals 15 residues. CDR3 nucleotide sequence: TGTGCCAGCAGCGAAAACGGGAGGTCGACAGATACGCAGTATTTT. Translating gives CASSENGRSTDTQYF.

In this sample, this clone turned up a few times. The chain employs TRBV7-6 and TRBJ2-7; TRBD2 is a possible D gene (5 bases). Germline V gene sequence: CDR1 SGHVS, CDR2 FNYEAQ. The CDR3 sequence is 14 residues long. The ends were cut back, 2 bases at V and 2 bases at J, with 10 bases in the middle. The CDR3, as DNA: TGTGCCAGCAGCTTACGAGCCGGGGCCTACGAGCAGTACTTC. Translated, it gives CASSLRAGAYEQYF.

The chain links TRBV10-3 to TRBJ2-3, with D perhaps matching TRBD2 (5 bases). From germline, CDR1 is ENHRY and CDR2 SYGVKD. Trimming left V 8 bases short and J 0 bases short, with 15 bases between. The length of the CDR3 is 15 residues. The CDR3 DNA reads as TGTGCCATCGGTAACTTCGGGATTAGCACAGATACGCAGTATTTT. Translating gives CAIGNFGISTDTQYF.

V usage is TRBV19 and J usage is TRBJ2-5; 7 bases are a match to TRBD2. The CDR3 contains 15 residues. The J segment lost 4 bases and the V segment lost 6 bases, leaving 11 bases of the junction unmatched. Germline assignment: CDR1 LNHDA and CDR2 SQIVND (reference sequence). CDR3 sequence: CASSTGGRRRETQYF. The CDR3 nucleotides read TGTGCCAGTAGCACGGGGGGTCGGCGTCGAGAGACCCAGTACTTC.

The CDR3 sequence: CASSLTASENSPLHF. CDR3 DNA: TGCGCCAGCAGCTTGACGGCCAGCGAAAATTCACCCCTCCACTTT. V and J are TRBV5-1 and TRBJ1-6; D gene unclear. This CDR3 has 15 amino acids. Germline V gene data show CDR1 as SGHRS and CDR2 as YFSETQ. The V end lost 1 base, the J end lost 7 bases, and 12 bases lay between the germline ends.

The V and J genes are TRBV2 and TRBJ2-1; D perhaps matches TRBD1 (5 bases). This CDR3 has 16 residues. The V gene lost 6 bases and the J gene lost 0 bases, with 15 bases spanning the gap. Germline V gene data show CDR1 as SNHLY and CDR2 as FYNNEI. The CDR3 DNA is TGTGCCAGCAGCCCCCAGGGAACCCGCTCCTACAATGAGCAGTTCTTC. As protein: CASSPQGTRSYNEQFF.

CDR3 nucleotide sequence: TGTGCCACCGAACTGGGGGGCCGGGGGAATCAGCCCCAGCATTTT. Translation: CATELGGRGNQPQHF. This chain links TRBV19 with TRBJ1-5; maybe TRBD1 (6 bases). Germline V gives CDR1 LNHDA, CDR2 SQIVND (reference sequence). The V and J ends lost 10 bases and 4 bases respectively, with 20 bases between them. The CDR3 length is 15 residues.

The chain uses TRBV18 and TRBJ1-6; TRBD1 agrees at 8 bases. Germline values: CDR1 KGHSH, CDR2 LQKENI. There are 20 residues in the CDR3. J gave up 0 bases and V 1 base, and 11 bases lay outside the gene matches. The CDR3 DNA is TGTGCCAGCTCACCACTCGGACTACAGGGGGACAGCTCCTATAATTCACCCCTCCACTTT. This translates into CASSPLGLQGDSSYNSPLHF.

The count of this clone is one. The chain is built from TRBV7-2 and TRBJ2-7; TRBD2 agrees at 8 bases. The germline gives CDR1 SGHTA, CDR2 FQGNSA. This CDR3 is built from 11 residues. J gave up 5 bases and V 8 bases, and 2 bases lay outside the gene matches. As DNA, the CDR3 is TGTGCCAGCGGACTAGCCGACGAGCAGTACTTC. Amino acids: CASGLADEQYF.